A single sample gave rise to the 19 T cell receptor beta chains below, sequenced in a study of technical replicates of blood from a few donors. The method was immunoSEQ multiplex PCR; TCRdb's version includes in-frame clones alone and lacks a portion of them. Here the sample spans about 78,000 clones, roughly 94% being singletons. The sample taken for sequencing was T cells isolated from PBMCs. These receptors came from a human donor in good health.

V is TRBV28 and J is TRBJ1-4; D may be TRBD1 (6 bases). The CDR3 length is 15 residues. With 6 bases removed from V and 11 bases from J, the gap between germline ends came to 22 bases. Germline loops: CDR1 MDHEN, CDR2 SYDVKM. The CDR3 here is CASRTRSRGAGKLFF. For the CDR3, the DNA is TGTGCCAGCAGAACACGGTCCAGGGGAGCGGGGAAACTGTTTTTT.

V and J are TRBV23-1 and TRBJ2-2; 9 bases line up with TRBD1. TRBV23-1 is placed among ORFs of uncertain function. The V gene end was trimmed by 9 bases and the J gene end by 7 bases; junction bases not matched to a gene: 6. The CDR3 has 13 amino acids. This chain's CDR3 is CARSTGGGGELFF. The CDR3 nucleotides read TGCGCCAGGTCGACAGGGGGGGGCGGGGAGCTGTTTTTT.

The rearrangement uses TRBV14 and TRBJ2-3; possibly TRBD1 for D (5 bases). V dropped 3 bases and J dropped 2 bases, with 21 bases sitting between them. Germline V lookup: CDR1 SGHDN, CDR2 FVKESK. This CDR3 comprises 18 residues. CDR3 in DNA: TGTGCCAGCAGCCACCCCTTGCGCCCAGGGTATTACACAGATACGCAGTATTTT. Translated: CASSHPLRPGYYTDTQYF. The entire variable domain, with the rest obtained from reference TRBV14 and TRBJ2-3, is as follows: EAGVTQFPSHSVIEKGQTVTLRCDPISGHDNLYWYRRVMGKEIKFLLHFVKESKQDESGMPNNRFLAERTGGTYSTLKVQPAELEDSGVYFCASSHPLRPGYYTDTQYFGPGTRLTVL.

This sequence joins TRBV5-1 and TRBJ2-1; TRBD1 aligns across 9 bases. The germline V gene has CDR1 SGHRS and CDR2 YFSETQ. Trimming took 0 bases from V and 10 from J; bases not matched to a gene: 17. The CDR3 loop spans 18 amino acids. In DNA form, the CDR3 reads TGCGCCAGCAGCTTGGACGACAGGGGGTTGGTTCAGCGCCGAGAGCAGTTCTTC. Residues: CASSLDDRGLVQRREQFF. The entire variable domain, with the rest obtained from reference TRBV5-1 and TRBJ2-1, is as follows: KAGVTQTPRYLIKTRGQQVTLSCSPISGHRSVSWYQQTPGQGLQFLFEYFSETQRNKGNFPGRFSGRQFSNSRSEMNVSTLELGDSALYLCASSLDDRGLVQRREQFFGPGTRLTVL.

The rearrangement uses TRBV2 and TRBJ2-5; D may be TRBD2 (7 bases). This CDR3 has 17 residues. Trimming left V 4 bases short and J 5 bases short, with 23 bases between. Per the germline V gene, CDR1 is SNHLY and CDR2 is FYNNEI. CDR3 DNA: TGTGCCAGCAGTGTAGGTAAAGCGGGACAAGGTCAGGAGACCCAGTACTTC. It is translated as CASSVGKAGQGQETQYF.

J is TRBJ1-6 and V is TRBV2; no clear D. The CDR3 consists of 15 residues. Looked up from germline, CDR1 is SNHLY and CDR2 is FYNNEI. The V gene lost 2 bases and the J gene lost 10 bases, with 15 bases spanning the gap. The CDR3 DNA reads as TGTGCCAGCAGTGAAAAGTCTGCAGCAGGCTCACCCCTCCACTTT. Its translation: CASSEKSAAGSPLHF.

J is TRBJ2-2 and V is TRBV2; tentative D call: TRBD1 (5 bases). CDR1 and CDR2 (germline): SNHLY, FYNNEI. This CDR3 region has 17 residues. Trimming removed 3 bases at V and 3 bases at J, with 17 bases between. Here the CDR3 DNA reads TGTGCCAGCAGTGATACGCAAAGGGGCGCTGACACCGGGGAGCTGTTTTTT. Translating it yields CASSDTQRGADTGELFF.

The rearrangement joins TRBV5-6 to TRBJ2-7; the match to TRBD2 covers 12 bases. There are 17 residues in the CDR3. V trimming: 2 bases; J trimming: 2 bases; junction bases outside the gene matches: 8. Per the germline V gene, CDR1 is SGHDT and CDR2 is YYEEEE. In DNA, the CDR3 is TGTGCCAGCAGCTTTTCCCTACTAGCGGGAGGAACCTACGAGCAGTACTTC. Its protein is CASSFSLLAGGTYEQYF.

The chain is built from TRBV6-1 and TRBJ2-7; D remains ambiguous. Germline loops: CDR1 MNHNS, CDR2 SASEGT. Trimming shortened V by 6 bases and J by 0 bases, and 15 bases separated the two germline ends. There are 15 residues in the CDR3. The CDR3 coding sequence is TGTGCCAGCAGCCTCTCGTCTGCAGGCTCCTACGAGCAGTACTTC. It codes for CASSLSSAGSYEQYF.

The chain employs TRBV4-2 and TRBJ2-7, with D unresolved. With 4 bases removed from V and 0 bases from J, the gap between germline ends came to 10 bases. The CDR3 spans 14 residues. Per germline, CDR1 LGHNA and CDR2 YNFKEQ. DNA for the CDR3: TGTGCCAGCAGCCCCTCGGGTGGCTCCTACGAGCAGTACTTC. This translates into CASSPSGGSYEQYF.

The chain is built from TRBV6-6 and TRBJ2-7, with D possibly TRBD1 on 6 matching bases. The CDR3 has 16 amino acids. With 4 bases removed from V and 3 bases from J, the gap between germline ends came to 19 bases. The V gene's germline CDR1 is MNHNY and CDR2 SVGAGI (reference sequence). CDR3 nucleotides: TGTGCCAGCAGTTCCGACCGACAGGCCCCCCTCTACGAGCAGTACTTC. Amino acid sequence: CASSSDRQAPLYEQYF.

The CDR3 region is CASSPGTAYNSPLHF. In DNA, the CDR3 is TGCGCCAGCAGCCCCGGGACAGCCTATAATTCACCCCTCCACTTT. This rearrangement joins TRBV5-1 to TRBJ1-6; 7 bases agree with TRBD1. The germline V gene has CDR1 SGHRS and CDR2 YFSETQ. V was clipped by 4 bases and J by 2 bases; unmatched bases: 3. The CDR3 consists of 15 residues.

The chain links TRBV5-1 to TRBJ1-2; the D gene is possibly TRBD1 (5 bases). Per germline, CDR1 SGHRS and CDR2 YFSETQ. V was pared by 4 bases and J by 4 bases, with 17 bases between. This CDR3 is built from 15 residues. The CDR3 spells CASSLPRGGSYGYTF. Written as DNA, the CDR3 is TGCGCCAGCAGCCTGCCGAGGGGCGGGAGCTATGGCTACACCTTC. Together with reference TRBV5-1 and TRBJ1-2, the CDR3 gives the full variable domain: KAGVTQTPRYLIKTRGQQVTLSCSPISGHRSVSWYQQTPGQGLQFLFEYFSETQRNKGNFPGRFSGRQFSNSRSEMNVSTLELGDSALYLCASSLPRGGSYGYTFGSGTRLTVV.

This clone was seen once. The genes are TRBV15 and TRBJ1-3; D call uncertain. Germline CDR1 is LNHNV and CDR2 is YYDKDF (reference sequence). V was cut by 0 bases and J by 0 bases, with 9 bases left in between. The CDR3 totals 16 residues. The CDR3 coding sequence is TGTGCCACCAGCAGAGATGGGCATCTCTCTGGAAACACCATATATTTT. This gives the protein CATSRDGHLSGNTIYF.

The V call is TRBV20-1, the J call TRBJ2-7, with TRBD1 as a possible D gene (7 bases). The CDR3 has 10 residues. In germline, CDR1 is DFQATT, CDR2 SNEGSKA (reference sequence). Trimming left V 7 bases short and J 11 bases short, with 15 bases between. DNA for the CDR3: TGCAGTGGCGGGACCCAGGGGGAGTACTTC. This gives the protein CSGGTQGEYF.

The CDR3 DNA sequence: TGTGCCAGCAGCCTGGGACAGGGAGGCACTGAAGCTTTCTTT. Translation gives CASSLGQGGTEAFF. This chain connects TRBV13 to TRBJ1-1; 9 bases fit TRBD1. The trim removed 5 bases at V and 4 bases at J, leaving 5 bases unmatched. CDR1 and CDR2 from the germline V gene are PRHDT and FYEKMQ (reference sequence). The CDR3 covers 14 residues.

CDR3 coding DNA: TGTGCCAGTATGCCGCGACTAGCGGGATACAATGAGCAGTTCTTC. Encoded protein: CASMPRLAGYNEQFF. The V and J genes are TRBV19 and TRBJ2-1; TRBD2 matches at 11 bases. Looked up from germline, CDR1 is LNHDA and CDR2 is SQIVND (reference sequence). This CDR3 has 15 residues. The trim removed 7 bases at V and 4 bases at J, leaving 6 bases unmatched.

This clone was recorded once. This chain's CDR3 is CASSMVWTGGSGGNTIYF. The CDR3 region has the DNA TGTGCCAGTAGTATGGTCTGGACAGGGGGCTCAGGGGGAAACACCATATATTTT. This chain joins TRBV19 and TRBJ1-3; 11 bases are shared with TRBD1. Looked up from germline, CDR1 is LNHDA and CDR2 is SQIVND (reference sequence). CDR3 length: 18 amino acids. V was clipped by 3 bases and J by 4 bases; unmatched bases: 11.

J is TRBJ2-7 and V is TRBV6-1, with D perhaps TRBD2 (5 bases). CDR3 length equals 13 residues. The germline V gene encodes CDR1 MNHNS and CDR2 SASEGT. V lost 4 bases and J 4 bases, leaving 11 bases between the germline ends. This CDR3 reads CASSVRVRYEQYF. Here the CDR3 DNA reads TGTGCCAGCAGTGTGCGGGTAAGATACGAGCAGTACTTC.